Below are 19 T cell receptor beta chains sequenced from a single sample in a study of cytomegalovirus exposure and HLA in healthy donors. PCR was performed using 60 Vbeta and 13 Jbeta primers. Sequenced by immunoSEQ multiplex PCR; TCRdb stores in-frame clones only, minus some. The data contain 200,000 to 250,000 clones, over 60% of them singletons. The sample was PBMCs. The origin of the receptors is a man between 18 and 35 years old in good health and CMV-seronegative.

The V and J genes are TRBV5-1 and TRBJ2-1; 9 nucleotides match TRBD2. The trim removed 0 bases at V and 9 bases at J, leaving 7 bases unmatched. The CDR3 is made up of 15 amino acids. The V gene's germline CDR1 is SGHRS and CDR2 YFSETQ. The CDR3 DNA sequence: TGCGCCAGCAGCTTGGGCGGGGGGGCCTCGATTGAGCAGTTCTTC. It encodes CASSLGGGASIEQFF. Using reference TRBV5-1 and TRBJ2-1 for the parts outside the CDR3, the full variable domain is KAGVTQTPRYLIKTRGQQVTLSCSPISGHRSVSWYQQTPGQGLQFLFEYFSETQRNKGNFPGRFSGRQFSNSRSEMNVSTLELGDSALYLCASSLGGGASIEQFFGPGTRLTVL.

In this sample, this clone turned up once. J is TRBJ2-6 and V is TRBV7-8, with D tentatively TRBD2 (6 bases). The V end was cut by 3 bases, the J end by 1 base, with 19 bases between. The CDR3 is made up of 19 amino acids. CDR1 is SGHVS and CDR2 is FQNEAQ in the germline V gene. CDR3 nucleotide sequence: TGTGCCAGCAGCTTGGGAGGACGGGGGAAGGGTTCTGGGGCCAACGTCCTGACTTTC. Translating it yields CASSLGGRGKGSGANVLTF. The whole variable domain, filled in from reference TRBV7-8 and TRBJ2-6, reads GAGVSQSPRYKVAKRGQDVALRCDPISGHVSLFWYQQALGQGPEFLTYFQNEAQLDKSGLPSDRFFAERPEGSVSTLKIQRTQQEDSAVYLCASSLGGRGKGSGANVLTFGAGSRLTVL.

The genes are TRBV6-5 and TRBJ2-7; D remains unclear. CDR3 length: 12 residues. V lost 6 bases and J lost 6, with 12 bases in between. Germline CDR1 and CDR2: MNHEY and SVGAGI. For the CDR3, the DNA is TGTGCCAGCAGCCGCACTCCGGGCGAGCAGTACTTC. It encodes CASSRTPGEQYF.

V is TRBV2 and J is TRBJ1-3; 9 bases are a match to TRBD1. With 7 bases clipped from V and 0 bases from J, the junction kept 4 bases outside the gene matches. From germline, CDR1 is SNHLY and CDR2 FYNNEI. The CDR3 covers 15 residues. CDR3 residues: CASTLDRGSGNTIYF. DNA of the CDR3: TGTGCCAGCACTCTGGACAGGGGCTCTGGAAACACCATATATTTT.

In nucleotides, the CDR3 is TGTGCCAGCAACACACGACAGGCCGCCGGGGAGCTGTTTTTT. This translates into CASNTRQAAGELFF. This chain connects TRBV7-9 to TRBJ2-2, with D maybe TRBD1 (6 bases). The CDR3 has 14 residues. Germline CDR1 and CDR2: SEHNR and FQNEAQ (reference sequence). V was shortened by 7 bases and J by 6 bases, with 15 bases between the two germline ends.

The chain is built from TRBV7-8 and TRBJ2-2; 10 bases match TRBD2. V gave up 3 bases and J gave up 2 bases; unmatched junction bases: 3. The CDR3 length is 16 residues. The germline gives CDR1 SGHVS, CDR2 FQNEAQ. CDR3 amino acids: CASSFASGGNTGELFF. The CDR3 DNA sequence: TGTGCCAGCAGCTTCGCTAGCGGGGGCAACACCGGGGAGCTGTTTTTT.

This clone was counted between two and nine times. Other DNA sequences in this specimen translate into the identical CDR3. The J gene is TRBJ1-2, the V gene TRBV12-5; D unresolved. The length of the CDR3 is 13 residues. Trimming cost V 4 bases and J 6 bases, with 12 bases left between them. Per germline, CDR1 LGHNT and CDR2 FRNRAP. The CDR3 loop is CASGSLRGNGYTF. Written as DNA, the CDR3 is TGTGCTAGTGGTTCCTTGCGGGGTAATGGCTACACCTTC.

The chain joins TRBV4-2 to TRBJ2-1, with 8 bases that match TRBD2. Per germline, CDR1 LGHNA and CDR2 YNFKEQ. This CDR3 contains 16 residues. The V segment lost 0 bases and the J segment 11 bases; nucleotides outside the gene matches: 12. For the CDR3, the DNA is TGTGCCAGCAGCCAAGATTATAAGGGACTAGATTTTCAGCAGTTCTTC. This gives the protein CASSQDYKGLDFQQFF.

This clone was seen more than once but under ten times. V is TRBV30 and J is TRBJ1-4; D gene ambiguous. V lost 3 bases to trimming and J lost 3 bases, with 14 bases between them. Germline V lookup: CDR1 GTSNPN, CDR2 SVGIG (reference sequence). The CDR3 loop spans 15 amino acids. The CDR3 reads CAWSDLTDSNEKLFF. For the CDR3, the DNA is TGTGCCTGGAGCGACCTGACCGACTCTAATGAAAAACTGTTTTTT.

The chain uses TRBV29-1 and TRBJ2-5; D perhaps matches TRBD2 (6 bases). Trimming removed 5 bases at V and 1 base at J, with 8 bases between. In germline, CDR1 is SQVTM, CDR2 ANQGSEA. There are 12 residues in the CDR3. This CDR3 reads CSVYGGQETQYF. The CDR3 DNA is TGCAGCGTTTACGGGGGCCAAGAGACCCAGTACTTC.

The chain joins TRBV7-6 to TRBJ2-3; D uncertain. This CDR3 has 14 amino acids. Germline CDR1 is SGHVS and CDR2 is FNYEAQ. Trimming took 1 base from V and 2 from J, leaving 7 bases between them. CDR3 in DNA: TGTGCCAGCAGCTTAGATCCCTCCACAGATACGCAGTATTTT. As protein: CASSLDPSTDTQYF.

This chain links TRBV9 with TRBJ2-3; D is possibly TRBD2 (5 bases). With 0 bases removed from V and 2 bases from J, the gap between germline ends came to 13 bases. Germline V gene sequence: CDR1 SGDLS, CDR2 YYNGEE. The CDR3 contains 16 residues. DNA of the CDR3: TGTGCCAGCAGCGTAGTCCCGGGAAAACACACAGATACGCAGTATTTT. This translates into CASSVVPGKHTDTQYF.

In this sample, this clone turned up a few times. The rearrangement links TRBV7-9 to TRBJ2-1, with D unresolved. Germline V lookup: CDR1 SEHNR, CDR2 FQNEAQ (reference sequence). CDR3 length: 14 amino acids. Trimming left V 3 bases short and J 5 bases short, with 11 bases between. The chain's CDR3 is CASSFASDNNEQFF. The CDR3 nucleotides are TGTGCCAGCAGCTTTGCAAGCGATAACAATGAGCAGTTCTTC.

The rearrangement joins TRBV4-1 to TRBJ2-1; TRBD1 agrees at 10 bases. From germline, CDR1 is MGHRA and CDR2 YSYEKL. Trimming at V came to 6 bases and at J to 5 bases, leaving 10 bases not matched to a gene. The CDR3 length is 16 residues. CDR3 loop: CASSTGTGDYNNEQFF. CDR3 nucleotides: TGCGCCAGCAGTACCGGGACAGGGGACTATAACAATGAGCAGTTCTTC.

The genes are TRBV19 and TRBJ1-6, with a tentative D call TRBD1 (6 bases). CDR1 is LNHDA and CDR2 is SQIVND in the germline V gene (reference sequence). The CDR3 extends over 15 amino acids. The germline V and J ends were trimmed by 5 bases and 10 bases, with 18 bases remaining between them. The CDR3 DNA reads TGTGCCAGTAGTTTTCTCAACAGGGATGGATCACCCCTCCACTTT. It encodes CASSFLNRDGSPLHF.

This clone was seen a single time. The chain combines TRBV7-8 with TRBJ2-1, with 8 bases matching TRBD1. The CDR3 has 13 residues. With V trimmed by 5 bases and J by 6 bases, 3 bases remained unmatched. The germline V gene encodes CDR1 SGHVS and CDR2 FQNEAQ. CDR3 in amino acids: CASSPDRGNEQFF. CDR3 DNA sequence: TGTGCCAGCAGCCCCGACAGGGGCAATGAGCAGTTCTTC.

The chain links TRBV18 to TRBJ2-7; 9 nucleotides align to TRBD1. CDR1 and CDR2 (germline): KGHSH, LQKENI. The CDR3 extends over 21 amino acids. With 3 bases clipped from V and 4 bases from J, the junction kept 25 bases outside the gene matches. The CDR3 spells CASSPLIMGQGESGGSYEQYF. CDR3 sequence (DNA): TGTGCCAGCTCACCGCTTATAATGGGACAGGGTGAATCGGGTGGTTCGTACGAGCAGTACTTC.

The chain combines TRBV29-1 with TRBJ2-5; no definite D call. The closer fit of TRBJ2-7 to the DNA end suggests the J call may be wrong. Germline CDR1 is SQVTM and CDR2 is ANQGSEA. The CDR3 runs to 11 residues. DNA of the CDR3: TGCAGTGGTTCCCGAGGCTACGAGCAGTACTTC. As protein: CSGSRGYEQYF.

The chain links TRBV9 to TRBJ2-5; D unclear. Germline V gives CDR1 SGDLS, CDR2 YYNGEE. The CDR3 runs 13 residues. V was clipped by 0 bases and J by 4 bases, with 7 bases between them. The CDR3 region is CASSVAQLETQYF. The CDR3 DNA reads as TGTGCCAGCAGCGTAGCACAGCTAGAGACCCAGTACTTC. Variable domain in full (rest from reference TRBV9 and TRBJ2-5): DSGVTQTPKHLITATGQRVTLRCSPRSGDLSVYWYQQSLDQGLQFLIQYYNGEERAKGNILERFSAQQFPDLHSELNLSSLELGDSALYFCASSVAQLETQYFGPGTRLLVL.